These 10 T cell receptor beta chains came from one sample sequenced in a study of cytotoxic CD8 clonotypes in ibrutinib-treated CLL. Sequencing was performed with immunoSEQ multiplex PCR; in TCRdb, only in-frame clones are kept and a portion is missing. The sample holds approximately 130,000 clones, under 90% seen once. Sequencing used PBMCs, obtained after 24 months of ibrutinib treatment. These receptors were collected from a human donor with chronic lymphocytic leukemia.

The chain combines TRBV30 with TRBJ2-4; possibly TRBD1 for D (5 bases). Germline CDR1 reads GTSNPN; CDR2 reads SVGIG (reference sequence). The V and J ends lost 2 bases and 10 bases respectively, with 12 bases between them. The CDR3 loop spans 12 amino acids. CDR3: CAWSPGIGIQYF. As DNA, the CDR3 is TGTGCCTGGAGTCCAGGGATAGGGATTCAGTACTTC. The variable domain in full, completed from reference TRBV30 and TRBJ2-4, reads SQTIHQWPATLVQPVGSPLSLECTVEGTSNPNLYWYRQAAGRGLQLLFYSVGIGQISSEVPQNLSASRPQDRQFILSSKKLLLSDSGFYLCAWSPGIGIQYFGAGTRLSVL.

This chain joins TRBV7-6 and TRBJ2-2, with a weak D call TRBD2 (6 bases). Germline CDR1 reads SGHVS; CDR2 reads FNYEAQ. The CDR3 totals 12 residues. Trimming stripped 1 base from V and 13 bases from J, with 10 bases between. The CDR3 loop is CASSLGLGGLFF. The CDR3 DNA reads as TGTGCCAGCAGCTTAGGACTAGGAGGGCTGTTTTTT.

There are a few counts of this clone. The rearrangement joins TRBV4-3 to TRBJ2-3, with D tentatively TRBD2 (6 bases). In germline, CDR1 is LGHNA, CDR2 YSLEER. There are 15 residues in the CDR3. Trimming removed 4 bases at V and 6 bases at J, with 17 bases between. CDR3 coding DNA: TGCGCCAGCAGCCGCGGGACCCTCGAGGTGGATACGCAGTATTTT. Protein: CASSRGTLEVDTQYF.

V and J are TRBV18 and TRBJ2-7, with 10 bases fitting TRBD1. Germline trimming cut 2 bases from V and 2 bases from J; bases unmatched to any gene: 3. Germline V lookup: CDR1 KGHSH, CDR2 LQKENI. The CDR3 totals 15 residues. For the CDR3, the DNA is TGTGCCAGCTCACCAGGACAGGGGGTCACCTACGAGCAGTACTTC. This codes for CASSPGQGVTYEQYF.

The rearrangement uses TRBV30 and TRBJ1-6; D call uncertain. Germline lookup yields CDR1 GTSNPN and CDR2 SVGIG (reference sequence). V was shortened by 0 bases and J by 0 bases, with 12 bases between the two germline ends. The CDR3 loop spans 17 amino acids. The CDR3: CAWSVYGLGSYNSPLHF. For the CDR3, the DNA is TGTGCCTGGAGTGTCTATGGGCTCGGCTCCTATAATTCACCCCTCCACTTT.

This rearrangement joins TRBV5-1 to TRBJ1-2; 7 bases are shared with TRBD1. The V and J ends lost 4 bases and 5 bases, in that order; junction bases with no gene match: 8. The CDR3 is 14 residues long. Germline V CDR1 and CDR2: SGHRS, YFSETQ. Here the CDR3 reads CASSGGTAPYGYTF. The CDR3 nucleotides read TGCGCCAGCAGCGGTGGGACAGCCCCTTATGGCTACACCTTC.

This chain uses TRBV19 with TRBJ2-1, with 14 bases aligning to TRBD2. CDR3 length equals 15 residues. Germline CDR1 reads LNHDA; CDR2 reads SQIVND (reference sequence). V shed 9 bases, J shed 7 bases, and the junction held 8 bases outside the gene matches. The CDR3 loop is CASRKTSGGVNEQFF. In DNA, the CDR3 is TGTGCCAGCCGCAAGACTAGCGGGGGGGTTAATGAGCAGTTCTTC.

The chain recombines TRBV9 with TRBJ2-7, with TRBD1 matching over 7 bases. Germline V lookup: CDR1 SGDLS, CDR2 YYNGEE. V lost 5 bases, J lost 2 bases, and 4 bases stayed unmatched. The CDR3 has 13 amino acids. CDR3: CASSQGVPYEQYF. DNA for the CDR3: TGTGCCAGCAGTCAGGGGGTACCCTACGAGCAGTACTTC. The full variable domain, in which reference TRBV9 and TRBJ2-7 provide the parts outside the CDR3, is DSGVTQTPKHLITATGQRVTLRCSPRSGDLSVYWYQQSLDQGLQFLIQYYNGEERAKGNILERFSAQQFPDLHSELNLSSLELGDSALYFCASSQGVPYEQYFGPGTRLTVT.

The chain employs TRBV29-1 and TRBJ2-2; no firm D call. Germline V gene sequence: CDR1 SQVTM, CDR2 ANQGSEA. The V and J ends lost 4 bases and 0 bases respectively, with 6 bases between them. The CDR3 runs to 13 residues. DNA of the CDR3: TGCAGCGTTGTTCCAGCGAACACCGGGGAGCTGTTTTTT. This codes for CSVVPANTGELFF.

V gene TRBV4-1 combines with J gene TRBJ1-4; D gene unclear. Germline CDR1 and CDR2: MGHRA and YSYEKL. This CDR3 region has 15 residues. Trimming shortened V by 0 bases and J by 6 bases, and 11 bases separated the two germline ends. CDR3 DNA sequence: TGCGCCAGCAGCCAAGATCCGGGGAATTATGAAAAACTGTTTTTT. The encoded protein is CASSQDPGNYEKLFF.